Below, 17 T cell receptor beta chains from the same sample are listed, as sequenced in a study of vaccination and CD4 T cells after COVID-19. TCRdb ran MiXCR on the PCR reads and lists one entry per CDR3 protein. The sample lists about 18,000 distinct CDR3 sequences, just over 60% seen once, with 0.9% to 1.2% in the top ten. The source was CD4+ T cells from blood, collected after SARS-CoV-2 vaccination. These receptors were obtained from a human donor who had recovered from COVID-19.

V usage is TRBV30 and J usage is TRBJ1-1; tentative D call: TRBD1 (6 bases). The CDR3 has 14 residues. Between the trimmed V and J ends, which lost 1 base and 5 bases, there was a span of 14 bases. Germline loops: CDR1 GTSNPN, CDR2 SVGIG (reference sequence). CDR3: CAWSASGARTEAFF. CDR3 bases: TGTGCCTGGAGTGCGTCGGGGGCGCGGACTGAAGCTTTCTTT.

The rearrangement uses TRBV20-1 and TRBJ2-5; 7 bases are a match to TRBD2. Trimming cost V 1 base and J 7 bases; bases outside gene matches: 9. The germline V gene has CDR1 DFQATT and CDR2 SNEGSKA (reference sequence). The CDR3 runs to 14 residues. The DNA of the CDR3 is TGCAGTGCTAGAGTTGGGGGAGGGCCGGGGACCCAGTACTTC. Encoded protein: CSARVGGGPGTQYF.

The CDR3 protein is CASSQTTDSDPLFF. The CDR3 coding sequence is TGTGCCAGCAGCCAAACGACGGATTCCGATCCGCTGTTTTTT. The chain employs TRBV4-2 and TRBJ1-4; the D is unclear. The V end lost 2 bases, the J end lost 14 bases, and 18 bases lay between the germline ends. This CDR3 region has 14 residues. Germline CDR1 LGHNA, CDR2 YNFKEQ.

The J gene is TRBJ2-7, the V gene TRBV4-1; D gene uncertain. Per germline, CDR1 MGHRA and CDR2 YSYEKL. The CDR3 totals 15 residues. V lost 1 base to trimming and J lost 0 bases, with 10 bases between them. CDR3 bases: TGCGCCAGCAGCCAAGGCCTCCTTGCCTCCTACGAGCAGTACTTC. Its translation: CASSQGLLASYEQYF.

The V gene is TRBV24-1, the J gene TRBJ2-1, with TRBD2 identical over 11 bases. Germline CDR1 and CDR2: KGHDR and SFDVKD. V lost 0 bases, J lost 9 bases, and 12 bases stayed unmatched. This CDR3 spans 18 amino acids. The CDR3 DNA reads TGTGCCACCAGTGATTTGAAGAAGGGGCTAGCGGGAGGTTCTGAGCAGTTCTTC. It specifies CATSDLKKGLAGGSEQFF.

This clonotype has just a few counts. V usage is TRBV2 and J usage is TRBJ2-5; D not resolved. CDR1 is SNHLY and CDR2 is FYNNEI in the germline V gene. The CDR3 is made up of 11 amino acids. V dropped 11 bases and J dropped 2 bases, with 9 bases sitting between them. In DNA, the CDR3 is TGTGCCGGGGAAATACAAGAGACCCAGTACTTC. Translated, it gives CAGEIQETQYF. The full variable domain, rest sourced from reference TRBV2 and TRBJ2-5, is EPEVTQTPSHQVTQMGQEVILRCVPISNHLYFYWYRQILGQKVEFLVSFYNNEISEKSEIFDDQFSVERPDGSNFTLKIRSTKLEDSAMYFCAGEIQETQYFGPGTRLLVL.

This chain links TRBV6-1 with TRBJ1-5; TRBD1 is a possible D gene (5 bases). This CDR3 has 13 amino acids. The V end was cut by 5 bases, the J end by 3 bases, with 8 bases between. Germline values: CDR1 MNHNS, CDR2 SASEGT. This CDR3 is CASSPGTNQPQHF. The CDR3, as DNA: TGTGCCAGCAGTCCCGGGACCAATCAGCCCCAGCATTTT.

The chain uses TRBV5-1 and TRBJ2-7; the match to TRBD1 covers 9 bases. Germline V CDR1 and CDR2: SGHRS, YFSETQ. Germline trimming cut 4 bases from V and 3 bases from J; bases unmatched to any gene: 5. This CDR3 is 14 amino acids long. The DNA for the CDR3 is TGCGCCAGCAGCACCTGGACAGGGGACTACGAGCAGTACTTC. It specifies CASSTWTGDYEQYF.

In DNA, the CDR3 is TGTGCCAGCAGCCGTGGACAGGGGAGAGGGTCCTACGAGCAGTACTTC. This encodes CASSRGQGRGSYEQYF. This sequence joins TRBV5-6 and TRBJ2-7; TRBD1 matches at 9 bases. V lost 4 bases and J lost 1; bases outside the gene matches: 9. Germline loops: CDR1 SGHDT, CDR2 YYEEEE. CDR3 length: 16 amino acids.

The V call is TRBV2, the J call TRBJ2-3; D is undetermined. CDR1 is SNHLY and CDR2 is FYNNEI in the germline V gene. V lost 4 bases to trimming and J lost 2 bases, with 4 bases between them. The length of the CDR3 is 12 residues. The CDR3 DNA reads as TGTGCCAGCAGTGTGATCACAGATACGCAGTATTTT. It codes for CASSVITDTQYF.

The J gene is TRBJ1-5, the V gene TRBV20-1, with 7 bases fitting TRBD1. V was clipped by 3 bases and J by 6 bases; unmatched bases: 11. CDR1 and CDR2 from the germline V gene are DFQATT and SNEGSKA (reference sequence). CDR3 length: 15 residues. This CDR3 reads CSASQLTGWGQPQHF. CDR3 in DNA: TGCAGTGCTAGTCAGTTGACAGGGTGGGGTCAGCCCCAGCATTTT.

The table lists this clonotype with a few counts. V and J are TRBV7-9 and TRBJ2-1; 9 bases match TRBD2. Germline CDR1 SEHNR, CDR2 FQNEAQ (reference sequence). V lost 4 bases, J lost 4 bases, and 14 bases stayed unmatched. The CDR3 covers 18 residues. As DNA, the CDR3 is TGTGCCAGCAGCTCCCACGGCGGGAGGGCAATCGGGTACAATGAGCAGTTCTTC. It encodes CASSSHGGRAIGYNEQFF.

The V call is TRBV20-1, the J call TRBJ2-7; 11 bases map to TRBD2. This CDR3 comprises 14 residues. Unmatched junction bases numbered 8, after V lost 3 bases and J lost 7 bases. Germline V gene data show CDR1 as DFQATT and CDR2 as SNEGSKA (reference sequence). The CDR3 region has the DNA TGCAGTGCTAGCGTAGCGGGAGGGCCTGGGGAGCAGTACTTC. It specifies CSASVAGGPGEQYF.

The chain joins TRBV28 to TRBJ1-3; D unclear. CDR1 MDHEN and CDR2 SYDVKM come from the germline V gene. CDR3 length equals 10 residues. The V end lost 8 bases, the J end lost 12 bases, and 11 bases lay between the germline ends. CDR3 residues: CASSQEGIYF. CDR3 DNA sequence: TGTGCCAGCTCTCAGGAAGGCATATATTTT.

This clonotype was picked up one time. The genes are TRBV5-4 and TRBJ2-3; D call uncertain. Deletions cut 6 bases from V and 0 bases from J, with 8 bases between. CDR1 is SGHNT, CDR2 YYREEE, per germline (reference sequence). The CDR3 consists of 13 residues. CDR3 protein: CASKLSSTDTQYF. CDR3 nucleotides: TGTGCCAGCAAATTGTCTAGCACAGATACGCAGTATTTT.

The rearrangement joins TRBV2 to TRBJ1-2; D ambiguous. Germline assignment: CDR1 SNHLY and CDR2 FYNNEI. The CDR3 totals 14 residues. The V and J ends lost 2 bases and 1 base respectively, with 8 bases between them. The CDR3 DNA is TGTGCCAGCAGTGAAAGTCAGTTTAACTATGGCTACACCTTC. This sequence encodes CASSESQFNYGYTF.

The V call is TRBV20-1, the J call TRBJ2-3; 9 bases are shared with TRBD2. V was pared by 3 bases and J by 1 base, with 5 bases of the junction left unmatched. The CDR3 runs to 15 residues. CDR1 is DFQATT and CDR2 is SNEGSKA in the germline V gene (reference sequence). CDR3 bases: TGCAGTGCTAGTTTGCGGGAGGGCGGCACAGATACGCAGTATTTT. This translates into CSASLREGGTDTQYF.